A selection of T cell receptor beta chains follows, all from one sample in a study of patients and donors after allogeneic stem cell transplantation. MiXCR was run by TCRdb on the RT-PCR reads, yielding one entry per CDR3 protein. Of 200,000 to 250,000 distinct CDR3 sequences in the sample, roughly 14% were seen once. Material for sequencing was blood, either unsorted or a sorted T cell fraction (not recorded which). The origin of the receptors is a human donor who was either an allogeneic HSCT recipient or a stem cell or donor lymphocyte infusion donor (not recorded which). It is not recorded whose cells these are; they may come from a transplant donor. CDR3s include the opening cysteine and the closing phenylalanine or tryptophan.

V: TRBV27
J: TRBJ2-2
CDR3: CASSGSSGGHTGELFF

V: TRBV2
J: TRBJ2-2
CDR3: CASSREGLGTGELFF

V: TRBV12-3/TRBV12-4
J: TRBJ1-2
CDR3: CASRSSLRLGYTF

V: TRBV9
J: TRBJ1-1
CDR3: CASSVARASEAFF

V: TRBV5-1
J: TRBJ2-1
CDR3: CASSLAGQAMNEQFF

V: TRBV9
J: TRBJ2-3
CDR3: CASSVMKLAGIDTQYF

V: TRBV6-5
J: TRBJ2-3
CDR3: CASSYGPGLDTDTQYF

V: TRBV7-9
J: TRBJ2-2
CDR3: CASSSQFTGELFF

V: TRBV7-8
J: TRBJ2-4
CDR3: CASSLVGNSGVKNIQYF

V: TRBV7-8
J: TRBJ2-7
CDR3: CASSLVAGGYEQYF